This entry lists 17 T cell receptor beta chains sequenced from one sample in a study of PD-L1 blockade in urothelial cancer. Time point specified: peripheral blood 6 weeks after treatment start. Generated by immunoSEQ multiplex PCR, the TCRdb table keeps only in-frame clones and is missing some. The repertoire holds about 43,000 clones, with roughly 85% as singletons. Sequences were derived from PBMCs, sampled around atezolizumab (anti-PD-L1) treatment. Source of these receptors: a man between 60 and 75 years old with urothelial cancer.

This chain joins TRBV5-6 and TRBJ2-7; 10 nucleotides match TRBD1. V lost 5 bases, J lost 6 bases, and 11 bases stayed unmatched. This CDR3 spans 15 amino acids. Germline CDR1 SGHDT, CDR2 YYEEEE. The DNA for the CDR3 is TGTGCCAGCAGGTCTCCGGGACAGGGGTCGGGCGAGCAGTACTTC. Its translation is CASRSPGQGSGEQYF.

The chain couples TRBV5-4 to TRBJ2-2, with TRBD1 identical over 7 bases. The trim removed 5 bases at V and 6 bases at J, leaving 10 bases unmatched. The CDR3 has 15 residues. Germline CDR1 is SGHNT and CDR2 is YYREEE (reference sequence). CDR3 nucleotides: TGTGCCAGCAGTGGGGACAGAATCCCGGCCGGGGAGCTGTTTTTT. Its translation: CASSGDRIPAGELFF.

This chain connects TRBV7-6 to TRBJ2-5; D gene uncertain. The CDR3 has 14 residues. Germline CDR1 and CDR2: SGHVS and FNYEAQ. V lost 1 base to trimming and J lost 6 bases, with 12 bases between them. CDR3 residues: CASSLEATVQTQYF. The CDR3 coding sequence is TGTGCCAGCAGCTTAGAGGCTACAGTGCAGACCCAGTACTTC.

CDR3: CASSQRGSTEAFF. DNA for the CDR3: TGTGCCAGCAGTCAACGAGGGAGCACTGAAGCTTTCTTT. The rearrangement links TRBV6-4 to TRBJ1-1, with D uncertain. V lost 5 bases and J 4 bases, leaving 11 bases between the germline ends. Germline CDR1 MRHNA, CDR2 SNTAGT. The CDR3 contains 13 residues.

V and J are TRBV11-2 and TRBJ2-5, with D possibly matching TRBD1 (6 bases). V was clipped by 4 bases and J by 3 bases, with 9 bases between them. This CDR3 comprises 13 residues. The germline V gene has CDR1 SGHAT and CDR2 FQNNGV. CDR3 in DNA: TGTGCCAGCAGCTCGGACAGAAAAGAGACCCAGTACTTC. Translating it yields CASSSDRKETQYF.

The CDR3: CASSDRWAGWAQETQYF. CDR3 DNA sequence: TGTGCCAGCAGTGATCGTTGGGCAGGGTGGGCCCAAGAGACCCAGTACTTC. The chain has TRBV6-1 and TRBJ2-5, with a tentative D call TRBD1 (5 bases). Germline lookup yields CDR1 MNHNS and CDR2 SASEGT. The CDR3 has 17 amino acids. V was clipped by 3 bases and J by 1 base, with 18 bases between them.

CDR3 DNA: TGTGCCAGCTCACTAGGGGAATTTCAGCCCCAGCATTTT. Amino acids: CASSLGEFQPQHF. This chain uses TRBV18 with TRBJ1-5; weak D call: TRBD1 (5 bases). V dropped 4 bases and J dropped 6 bases, with 10 bases sitting between them. This CDR3 contains 13 residues. The germline CDR1 and CDR2 sequences are KGHSH and LQKENI.

This CDR3 is CSVDTRASTEAFF. In DNA, the CDR3 is TGCAGCGTTGATACCAGGGCGAGCACTGAAGCTTTCTTT. This sequence joins TRBV29-1 and TRBJ1-1, with a possible D match to TRBD1 (5 bases). CDR3 length: 13 amino acids. CDR1 is SQVTM and CDR2 is ANQGSEA in the germline V gene. With 3 bases removed from V and 4 bases from J, the gap between germline ends came to 12 bases.

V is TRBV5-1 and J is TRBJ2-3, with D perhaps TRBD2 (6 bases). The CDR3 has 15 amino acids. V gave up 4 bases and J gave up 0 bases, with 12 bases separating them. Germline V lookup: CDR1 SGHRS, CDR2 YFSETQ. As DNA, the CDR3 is TGCGCCAGCAGCCGGACTATTACTAGCACAGATACGCAGTATTTT. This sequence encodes CASSRTITSTDTQYF. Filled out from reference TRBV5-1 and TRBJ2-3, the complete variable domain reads KAGVTQTPRYLIKTRGQQVTLSCSPISGHRSVSWYQQTPGQGLQFLFEYFSETQRNKGNFPGRFSGRQFSNSRSEMNVSTLELGDSALYLCASSRTITSTDTQYFGPGTRLTVL.

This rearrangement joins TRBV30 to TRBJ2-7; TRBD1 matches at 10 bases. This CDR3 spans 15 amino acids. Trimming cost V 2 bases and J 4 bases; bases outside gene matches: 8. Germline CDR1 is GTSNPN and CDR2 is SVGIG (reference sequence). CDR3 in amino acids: CAWSYGQGGPYEQYF. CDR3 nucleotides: TGTGCCTGGAGTTACGGACAGGGGGGCCCTTACGAGCAGTACTTC.

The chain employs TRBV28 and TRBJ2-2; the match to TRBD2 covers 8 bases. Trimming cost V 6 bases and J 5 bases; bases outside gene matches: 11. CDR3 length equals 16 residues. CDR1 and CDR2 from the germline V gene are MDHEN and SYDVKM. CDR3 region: CASSSGGGTVTGELFF. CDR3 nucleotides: TGTGCCAGCAGCTCGGGGGGGGGAACAGTTACCGGGGAGCTGTTTTTT.

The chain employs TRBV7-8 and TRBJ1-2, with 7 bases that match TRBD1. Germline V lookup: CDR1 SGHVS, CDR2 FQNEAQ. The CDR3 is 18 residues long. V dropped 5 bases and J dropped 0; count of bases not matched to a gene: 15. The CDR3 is CASSPWTGGVGANYGYTF. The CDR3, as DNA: TGTGCCAGCAGCCCTTGGACAGGAGGAGTGGGGGCTAACTATGGCTACACCTTC.

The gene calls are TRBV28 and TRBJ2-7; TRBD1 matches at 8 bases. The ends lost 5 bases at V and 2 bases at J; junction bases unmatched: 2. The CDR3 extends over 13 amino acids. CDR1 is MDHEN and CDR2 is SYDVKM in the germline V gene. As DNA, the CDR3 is TGTGCCAGCAGTATCAGGGGGCCCTACGAGCAGTACTTC. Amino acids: CASSIRGPYEQYF.

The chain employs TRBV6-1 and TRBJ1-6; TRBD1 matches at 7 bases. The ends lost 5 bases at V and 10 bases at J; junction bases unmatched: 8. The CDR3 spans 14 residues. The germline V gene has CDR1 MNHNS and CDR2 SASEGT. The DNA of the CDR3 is TGTGCCAGCAGTCAAACTCGGACAGGATCACCCCTCCACTTT. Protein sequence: CASSQTRTGSPLHF.

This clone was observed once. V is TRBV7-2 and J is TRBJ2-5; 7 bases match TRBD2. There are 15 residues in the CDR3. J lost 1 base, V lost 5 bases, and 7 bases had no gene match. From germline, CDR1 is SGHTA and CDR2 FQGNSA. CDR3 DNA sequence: TGTGCCAGCAGCCTGGGGGGGAGCCCCCAAGAGACCCAGTACTTC. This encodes CASSLGGSPQETQYF.

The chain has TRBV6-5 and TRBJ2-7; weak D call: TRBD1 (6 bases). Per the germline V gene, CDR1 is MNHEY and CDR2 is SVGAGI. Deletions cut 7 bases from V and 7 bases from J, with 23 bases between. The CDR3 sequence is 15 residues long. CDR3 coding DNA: TGTGCCAGCAACCCCCTCTCGCCCGGGACAAATGAGCAGTACTTC. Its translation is CASNPLSPGTNEQYF.

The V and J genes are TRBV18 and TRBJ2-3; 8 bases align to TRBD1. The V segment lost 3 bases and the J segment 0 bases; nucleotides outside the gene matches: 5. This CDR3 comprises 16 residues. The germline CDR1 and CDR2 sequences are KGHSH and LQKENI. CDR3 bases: TGTGCCAGCTCACCGAGGACAGGGTCTAGCACAGATACGCAGTATTTT. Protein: CASSPRTGSSTDTQYF.